Reported below is one T cell receptor (beta chain). Original analysis: Estimation of nucleated cell counts relied on the amplification of reference gene primers. Clones were sequenced by immunoSEQ multiplex PCR, and TCRdb holds only the in-frame ones, with some missing. V and J calls and clone size are given by that table; D and trimming were obtained from the DNA. The table has more than 80,000 clones, around four fifths seen once; the top ten hold roughly 15%. The data stem from a study of blood T cell repertoires in COVID-19. In the study overall: Both acute and convalescent COVID-19 samples were obtained from the United States, Italy and Spain. From T cells, B-cell-depleted T cells, or PBMCs came the material, which was cDNA or gDNA.

CDR3 size: 15 residues. V lost 2 bases to trimming and J lost 7 bases; unmatched junction nucleotides: 10. From germline, CDR1 is MNHEY and CDR2 SMNVEV (reference sequence). The V gene is TRBV27, the J gene TRBJ2-5, with 7 bases that match TRBD1. Sequenced sample: peripheral blood. This clonotype was sampled from a human donor in a cohort sampled during active COVID-19. The CDR3 DNA reads TGTGCCAGCAGTTTACCCTCGACAGGGTGGGCGACCCAGTACTTC. Translating gives CASSLPSTGWATQYF.